The 21 T cell receptor beta chains below all came from one sample that was sequenced in a study of T cells after yellow fever vaccination. TCRdb used MiXCR to reprocess the 5' RACE reads, holding one entry per CDR3 protein. This repertoire shows about 340,000 distinct CDR3 sequences, 3% to 4.5% found once; its top ten account for less than 25%. The source was PBMCs, collected 5 days after the yellow fever booster vaccination. The receptors originated from a man younger than 35 who received the YFV17D yellow fever vaccine.

This chain joins TRBV12-5 and TRBJ2-3, with D tentatively TRBD1 or TRBD2 (5 bases each). The CDR3 has 13 amino acids. V gave up 4 bases and J gave up 3 bases, with 8 bases separating them. Germline V lookup: CDR1 LGHNT, CDR2 FRNRAP. DNA of the CDR3: TGTGCTAGTGGTTCCGGGGCTACAGATACGCAGTATTTT. It is translated as CASGSGATDTQYF.

This chain connects TRBV29-1 to TRBJ1-6; no definite D call. CDR1 and CDR2 (germline): SQVTM, ANQGSEA. The CDR3 is made up of 13 amino acids. The V gene lost 4 bases and the J gene lost 6 bases, with 10 bases spanning the gap. The CDR3 reads CSVGWAPNSPLHF. CDR3 sequence (DNA): TGCAGCGTTGGGTGGGCCCCTAATTCACCCCTCCACTTT.

This clonotype has just a few counts. This chain connects TRBV15 to TRBJ2-5; D is unresolved. The V gene's germline CDR1 is LNHNV and CDR2 YYDKDF (reference sequence). Trimming pared 1 base from V and 1 base from J, leaving 4 bases between. The CDR3 has 13 residues. DNA of the CDR3: TGTGCCACCAGCAGAGCCGGCCAAGAGACCCAGTACTTC. Its protein is CATSRAGQETQYF.

This clonotype occurred a few times. The chain links TRBV4-1 to TRBJ2-1; D perhaps matches TRBD2 (6 bases). Germline assignment: CDR1 MGHRA and CDR2 YSYEKL. CDR3 size: 17 residues. Trimming stripped 8 bases from V and 2 bases from J, with 22 bases between. CDR3 protein: CASARSIAENTYNEQFF. DNA for the CDR3: TGCGCCAGCGCCAGATCAATAGCGGAAAACACCTACAATGAGCAGTTCTTC.

This clonotype has only a few counts. V is TRBV20-1 and J is TRBJ2-2; TRBD1 agrees at 7 bases. V gave up 5 bases and J gave up 5 bases; unmatched junction bases: 8. The V gene's germline CDR1 is DFQATT and CDR2 SNEGSKA (reference sequence). CDR3 size: 14 residues. CDR3 sequence (DNA): TGCAGTGCTTACAGGGGTTTTCTGACCGGGGAGCTGTTTTTT. Translating it yields CSAYRGFLTGELFF.

This clonotype appeared many times. V is TRBV15 and J is TRBJ1-1; 9 bases fit TRBD1. The length of the CDR3 is 15 residues. The germline V gene encodes CDR1 LNHNV and CDR2 YYDKDF (reference sequence). The V segment lost 3 bases and the J segment 2 bases; nucleotides outside the gene matches: 4. The CDR3 region is CATSSQGQGNTEAFF. In DNA, the CDR3 is TGTGCCACCAGCAGCCAGGGACAGGGTAACACTGAAGCTTTCTTT. The entire variable domain, with the rest obtained from reference TRBV15 and TRBJ1-1, is as follows: DAMVIQNPRYQVTQFGKPVTLSCSQTLNHNVMYWYQQKSSQAPKLLFHYYDKDFNNEADTPDNFQSRRPNTSFCFLDIRSPGLGDTAMYLCATSSQGQGNTEAFFGQGTRLTVV.

This clonotype was counted many times. This chain joins TRBV28 and TRBJ2-1; D call uncertain. CDR1 and CDR2 (germline): MDHEN, SYDVKM. The CDR3 has 11 residues. Trimming took 5 bases from V and 10 from J, leaving 9 bases between them. The CDR3 bases are TGTGCCAGCAGTGTAAGTTTAGAGCAGTTCTTC. It yields the protein CASSVSLEQFF.

This clonotype was detected a few times. As DNA, the CDR3 is TGTGCCAGCAGTTACCTGCCCTCTTTCACCGGGGAGCTGTTTTTT. Its translation is CASSYLPSFTGELFF. The chain combines TRBV6-5 with TRBJ2-2; D is undetermined. The germline V gene has CDR1 MNHEY and CDR2 SVGAGI. The V gene lost 2 bases and the J gene lost 4 bases, with 11 bases spanning the gap. The CDR3 is made up of 15 amino acids.

V usage is TRBV5-1 and J usage is TRBJ2-5; D is unclear. Germline V lookup: CDR1 SGHRS, CDR2 YFSETQ. V was trimmed by 3 bases and J by 2 bases, leaving 8 bases between them. The CDR3 loop spans 13 amino acids. The CDR3 protein is CASSWTFQETQYF. The DNA for the CDR3 is TGCGCCAGCAGCTGGACCTTTCAAGAGACCCAGTACTTC.

This clonotype was detected only a few times. This sequence joins TRBV7-8 and TRBJ2-5, with D tentatively TRBD1 or TRBD2 (5 bases each). The CDR3 consists of 17 residues. The V gene's germline CDR1 is SGHVS and CDR2 FQNEAQ. V dropped 5 bases and J dropped 5 bases, with 24 bases sitting between them. CDR3: CASSPGVGRGDGETQYF. CDR3 nucleotide sequence: TGTGCCAGCAGCCCCGGTGTGGGTCGTGGGGACGGGGAGACCCAGTACTTC.

This clonotype has more than one count but fewer than ten. The chain has TRBV5-5 and TRBJ2-1, with a possible D match to TRBD2 (6 bases). Germline CDR1 and CDR2: SGHKS and YYEKEE (reference sequence). Trimming took 0 bases from V and 9 from J, leaving 13 bases between them. The CDR3 extends over 14 amino acids. The CDR3, as DNA: TGTGCCAGCAGCTTGGGGACTATTTTCAGTGAGCAGTTCTTC. Translated: CASSLGTIFSEQFF. The full variable domain, with the rest looked up from reference TRBV5-5 and TRBJ2-1, is DAGVTQSPTHLIKTRGQQVTLRCSPISGHKSVSWYQQVLGQGPQFIFQYYEKEERGRGNFPDRFSARQFPNYSSELNVNALLLGDSALYLCASSLGTIFSEQFFGPGTRLTVL.

There are many counts of this clonotype. J is TRBJ2-7 and V is TRBV11-2; D possibly corresponds to TRBD2 (6 bases). Germline V gene sequence: CDR1 SGHAT, CDR2 FQNNGV. The CDR3 has 18 residues. Trimming pared 3 bases from V and 1 base from J, leaving 22 bases between. Here the CDR3 DNA reads TGTGCCAGCAGCTTTTCGGACGGCGGAGGGTTGTGGTCCTACGAGCAGTACGTC. As protein: CASSFSDGGGLWSYEQYV.

The chain is built from TRBV7-9 and TRBJ2-7; D may match TRBD1 or TRBD2 (5 bases each). V lost 3 bases and J lost 9, with 12 bases in between. The CDR3 runs 12 residues. Per the germline V gene, CDR1 is SEHNR and CDR2 is FQNEAQ (reference sequence). In DNA, the CDR3 is TGTGCCAGCAGCTTCGACCGGGACGGGCAGTACGTC. Its protein is CASSFDRDGQYV.

This clonotype showed up many times. The rearrangement uses TRBV7-9 and TRBJ1-2, with D possibly matching TRBD1 (6 bases). CDR3 length: 14 residues. Trimming removed 3 bases at V and 6 bases at J, with 14 bases between. Germline CDR1 SEHNR, CDR2 FQNEAQ (reference sequence). CDR3 in DNA: TGTGCCAGCAGCTTTTTGACAGGAGGGGATGGCTACACCTTC. This codes for CASSFLTGGDGYTF.

This clonotype showed up many times. The J gene is TRBJ2-1, the V gene TRBV2; D is uncertain. The ends were cut back, 6 bases at V and 0 bases at J, with 9 bases in the middle. Germline-derived CDR1 and CDR2 are SNHLY and FYNNEI. The CDR3 contains 14 residues. The chain's CDR3 is CASRPESSYNEQFF. CDR3 nucleotide sequence: TGTGCCAGCAGACCAGAGAGCTCCTACAATGAGCAGTTCTTC.

The rearrangement joins TRBV9 to TRBJ2-6, with no clear D. CDR1 SGDLS and CDR2 YYNGEE come from the germline V gene. The CDR3 extends over 17 amino acids. V lost 3 bases, J lost 0 bases, and 13 bases lay in between. CDR3 bases: TGTGCCAGCAGCGCCGGGTTGGGTCCCTCTGGGGCCAACGTCCTGACTTTC. Its translation is CASSAGLGPSGANVLTF.

This clonotype was counted between two and nine times. This rearrangement joins TRBV19 to TRBJ1-1; 7 bases are a match to TRBD1. Germline V gene data show CDR1 as LNHDA and CDR2 as SQIVND (reference sequence). CDR3 length: 14 amino acids. After removal of 5 bases from V and 11 bases from J, the junction contained 14 bases not matched to a gene. CDR3 amino acids: CASSPRTGRLWAFF. CDR3 sequence (DNA): TGTGCCAGTAGTCCTCGGACAGGAAGACTCTGGGCTTTCTTT.

This chain links TRBV18 with TRBJ2-1; D possibly uses TRBD1 or TRBD2 (5 bases each). Trimming removed 3 bases at V and 7 bases at J, with 16 bases between. Germline V lookup: CDR1 KGHSH, CDR2 LQKENI. CDR3 length: 15 residues. CDR3 nucleotide sequence: TGTGCCAGCTCACCGGGACGGGCGGATTTGAATGAGCAGTTCTTC. Its protein product is CASSPGRADLNEQFF.

The rearrangement links TRBV6-5 to TRBJ2-7, with D perhaps TRBD1 (5 bases). CDR1 and CDR2 (germline): MNHEY, SVGAGI. Deletions cut 3 bases from V and 0 bases from J, with 15 bases between. This CDR3 comprises 16 residues. As DNA, the CDR3 is TGTGCCAGCAGTTATTCGACAGCACTAAGCTCCTACGAGCAGTACTTC. Its translation is CASSYSTALSSYEQYF.

The chain has TRBV9 and TRBJ2-3; D is possibly TRBD1 or TRBD2 (6 bases each). This CDR3 is built from 16 residues. Germline V gene lookup returns CDR1 SGDLS and CDR2 YYNGEE. The V gene lost 4 bases and the J gene lost 5 bases, with 20 bases spanning the gap. The CDR3 loop is CASSTSGGRVRDTQYF. The CDR3 DNA follows: TGTGCCAGCAGCACAAGTGGGGGGCGGGTGAGAGATACGCAGTATTTT.

This rearrangement joins TRBV12-3 or TRBV12-4 to TRBJ1-4; no clear D. V was pared by 4 bases and J by 3 bases, with 9 bases between. This CDR3 has 14 residues. The CDR3 region is CASSSTDSNEKLFF. In DNA, the CDR3 is TGTGCCAGCAGTTCAACAGACTCTAATGAAAAACTGTTTTTT.